This TCR beta chain emerged from a study of cytomegalovirus exposure and HLA in healthy donors. Study-level background: HLA-typed donors were the source of roughly 80 million unique TCRs held in an early data release.

Amplification used 60 Vbeta primers and 13 Jbeta primers. Assay used: immunoSEQ multiplex PCR; TCRdb lists only in-frame clones, some missing. The sample holds 150,000 to 160,000 clones, about 85% seen once. Comment on this clone: Antigen: not known.

Broader study findings: Several of the most significant clusters appeared linked to common viral pathogens, based on a later analysis. Earlier results showed most TCR beta V segments being productive about 90% or about 30% of the time. Follow-up analysis later connected one missense variant in DCLRE1C with trimming of TCR beta V- and J-genes.

The length of the CDR3 is 15 residues. Looked up from germline, CDR1 is GTSNPN and CDR2 is SVGIG (reference sequence). With 2 bases clipped from V and 11 bases from J, the junction kept 14 bases outside the gene matches. Sequenced material: PBMCs. This clonotype originated in a woman between 18 and 29 years old in good health and CMV-seronegative. This chain links TRBV30 with TRBJ1-5, with TRBD1 matching 8 bases. The CDR3: CAWSPGRTGNEAQHF. The CDR3 region has the DNA TGTGCCTGGAGTCCGGGTCGGACAGGGAACGAGGCCCAGCATTTT.